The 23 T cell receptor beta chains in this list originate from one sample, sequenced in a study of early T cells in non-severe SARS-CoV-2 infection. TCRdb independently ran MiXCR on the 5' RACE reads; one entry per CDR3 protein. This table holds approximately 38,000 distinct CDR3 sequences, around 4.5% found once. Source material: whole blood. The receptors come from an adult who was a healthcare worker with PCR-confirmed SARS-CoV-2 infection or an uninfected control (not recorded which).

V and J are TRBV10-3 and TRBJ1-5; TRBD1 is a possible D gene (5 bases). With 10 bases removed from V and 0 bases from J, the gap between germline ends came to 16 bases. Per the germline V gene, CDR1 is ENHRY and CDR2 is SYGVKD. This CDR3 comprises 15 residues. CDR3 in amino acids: CASTSGTVSNQPQHF. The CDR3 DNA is TGTGCCAGTACCTCCGGGACGGTTAGCAATCAGCCCCAGCATTTT.

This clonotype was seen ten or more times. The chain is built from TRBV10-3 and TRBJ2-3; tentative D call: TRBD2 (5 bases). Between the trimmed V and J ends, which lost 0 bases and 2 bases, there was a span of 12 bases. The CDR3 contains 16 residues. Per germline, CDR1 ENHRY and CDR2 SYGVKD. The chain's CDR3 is CAISESSVLNTDTQYF. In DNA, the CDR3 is TGTGCCATCAGTGAGTCTAGCGTCCTTAACACAGATACGCAGTATTTT.

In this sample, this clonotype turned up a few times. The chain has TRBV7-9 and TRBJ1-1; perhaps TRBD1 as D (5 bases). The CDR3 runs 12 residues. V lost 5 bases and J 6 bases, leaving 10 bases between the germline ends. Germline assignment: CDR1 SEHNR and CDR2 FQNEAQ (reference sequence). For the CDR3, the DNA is TGTGCCAGCAGCCGCGGGGGGTCTGAAGCTTTCTTT. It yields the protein CASSRGGSEAFF.

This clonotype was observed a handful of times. CDR3 nucleotide sequence: TGCAGTGCTAGAGATGGGGGGCTAGCAGAGACCCAGTACTTC. This gives the protein CSARDGGLAETQYF. This rearrangement joins TRBV20-1 to TRBJ2-5; D may correspond to TRBD1 or TRBD2 (6 bases each). Germline CDR1 is DFQATT and CDR2 is SNEGSKA (reference sequence). V lost 0 bases and J lost 4, with 12 bases in between. This CDR3 comprises 14 residues.

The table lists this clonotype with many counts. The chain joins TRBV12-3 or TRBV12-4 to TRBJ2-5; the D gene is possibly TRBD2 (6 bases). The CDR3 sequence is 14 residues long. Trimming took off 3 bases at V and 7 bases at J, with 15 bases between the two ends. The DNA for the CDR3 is TGTGCCAGCAGTTTCTCGGGGAGGTATGCGACCCAGTACTTC. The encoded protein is CASSFSGRYATQYF.

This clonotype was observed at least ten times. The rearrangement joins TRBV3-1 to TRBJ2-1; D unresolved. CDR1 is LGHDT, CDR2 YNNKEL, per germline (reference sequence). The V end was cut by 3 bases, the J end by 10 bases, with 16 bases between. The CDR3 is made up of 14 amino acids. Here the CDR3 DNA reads TGTGCCAGCAGCCACCCTAGGCTCCTTGGGGAGCAGTTCTTC. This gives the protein CASSHPRLLGEQFF.

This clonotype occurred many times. CDR3 amino acids: CSVGLLARTGDQYF. The CDR3 DNA sequence: TGCAGCGTTGGGCTACTAGCCCGTACAGGGGACCAGTACTTC. The V and J genes are TRBV29-1 and TRBJ2-5, with a tentative D call TRBD1 (7 bases). Germline-derived CDR1 and CDR2 are SQVTM and ANQGSEA. This CDR3 region has 14 residues. Between the trimmed V and J ends, which lost 4 bases and 10 bases, there was a span of 22 bases.

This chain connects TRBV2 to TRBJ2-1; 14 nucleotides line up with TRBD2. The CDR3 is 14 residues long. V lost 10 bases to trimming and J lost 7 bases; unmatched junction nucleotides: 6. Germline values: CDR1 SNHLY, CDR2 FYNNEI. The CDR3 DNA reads TGTGCCAACGACGGACTAGCGGGGGGAAATGAGCAGTTCTTC. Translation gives CANDGLAGGNEQFF. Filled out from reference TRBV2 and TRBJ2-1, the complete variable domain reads EPEVTQTPSHQVTQMGQEVILRCVPISNHLYFYWYRQILGQKVEFLVSFYNNEISEKSEIFDDQFSVERPDGSNFTLKIRSTKLEDSAMYFCANDGLAGGNEQFFGPGTRLTVL.

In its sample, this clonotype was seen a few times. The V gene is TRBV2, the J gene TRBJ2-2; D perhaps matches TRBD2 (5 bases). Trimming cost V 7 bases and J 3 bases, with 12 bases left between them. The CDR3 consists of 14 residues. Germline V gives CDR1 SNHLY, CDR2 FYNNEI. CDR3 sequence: CASKRVTDTGELFF. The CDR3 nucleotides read TGTGCCAGCAAGAGGGTAACGGACACCGGGGAGCTGTTTTTT.

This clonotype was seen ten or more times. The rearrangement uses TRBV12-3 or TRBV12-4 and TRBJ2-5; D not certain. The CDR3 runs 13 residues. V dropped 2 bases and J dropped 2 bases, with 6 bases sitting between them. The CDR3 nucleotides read TGTGCCAGCAGTTTATTCTCACAAGAGACCCAGTACTTC. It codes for CASSLFSQETQYF.

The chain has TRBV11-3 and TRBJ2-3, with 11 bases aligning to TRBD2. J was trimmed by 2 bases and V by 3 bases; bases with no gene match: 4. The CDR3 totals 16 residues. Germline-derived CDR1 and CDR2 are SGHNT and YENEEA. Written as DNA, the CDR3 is TGTGCCAGCAGCTTTATAGCGGGGGGGCTCACAGATACGCAGTATTTT. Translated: CASSFIAGGLTDTQYF.

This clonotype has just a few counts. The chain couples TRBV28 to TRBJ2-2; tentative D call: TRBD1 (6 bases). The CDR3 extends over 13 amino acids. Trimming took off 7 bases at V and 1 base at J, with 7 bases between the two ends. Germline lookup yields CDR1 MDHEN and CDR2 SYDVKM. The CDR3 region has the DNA TGTGCCAGCACAGGGGTGAACACCGGGGAGCTGTTTTTT. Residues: CASTGVNTGELFF.

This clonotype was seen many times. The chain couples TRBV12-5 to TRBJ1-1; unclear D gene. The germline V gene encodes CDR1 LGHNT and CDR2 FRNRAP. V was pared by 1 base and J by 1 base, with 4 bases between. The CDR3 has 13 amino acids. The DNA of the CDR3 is TGTGCTAGTGGTTTGGACAGGAACACTGAAGCTTTCTTT. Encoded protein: CASGLDRNTEAFF. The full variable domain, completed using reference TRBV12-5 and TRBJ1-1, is DARVTQTPRHKVTEMGQEVTMRCQPILGHNTVFWYRQTMMQGLELLAYFRNRAPLDDSGMPKDRFSAEMPDATLATLKIQPSEPRDSAVYFCASGLDRNTEAFFGQGTRLTVV.

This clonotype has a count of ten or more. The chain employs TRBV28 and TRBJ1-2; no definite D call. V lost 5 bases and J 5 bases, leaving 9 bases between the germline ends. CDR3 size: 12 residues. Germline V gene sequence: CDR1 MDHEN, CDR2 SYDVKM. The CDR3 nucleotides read TGTGCCAGCAGTCGTGGGGATTATGGCTACACCTTC. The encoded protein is CASSRGDYGYTF.

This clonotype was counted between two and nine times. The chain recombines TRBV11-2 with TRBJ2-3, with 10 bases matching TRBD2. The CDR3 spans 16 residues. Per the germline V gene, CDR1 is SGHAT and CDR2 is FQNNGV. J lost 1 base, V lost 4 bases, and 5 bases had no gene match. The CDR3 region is CASSYEAGGGTDTQYF. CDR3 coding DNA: TGTGCCAGCAGCTACGAAGCGGGGGGGGGCACAGATACGCAGTATTTT.

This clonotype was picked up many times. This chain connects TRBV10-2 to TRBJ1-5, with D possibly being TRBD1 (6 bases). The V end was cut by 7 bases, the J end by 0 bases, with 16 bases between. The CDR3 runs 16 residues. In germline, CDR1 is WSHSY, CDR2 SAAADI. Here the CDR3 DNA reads TGCGCCAGCACCCATGCGGGGGCCCATAGCAATCAGCCCCAGCATTTT. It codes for CASTHAGAHSNQPQHF.

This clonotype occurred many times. CDR3 sequence: CASSPVRPPPYEQYF. The CDR3 DNA is TGTGCCAGCTCACCAGTACGGCCCCCTCCCTACGAGCAGTACTTC. The genes are TRBV18 and TRBJ2-7; D is ambiguous. Per the germline V gene, CDR1 is KGHSH and CDR2 is LQKENI. The length of the CDR3 is 15 residues. V lost 2 bases and J 2 bases, leaving 13 bases between the germline ends.

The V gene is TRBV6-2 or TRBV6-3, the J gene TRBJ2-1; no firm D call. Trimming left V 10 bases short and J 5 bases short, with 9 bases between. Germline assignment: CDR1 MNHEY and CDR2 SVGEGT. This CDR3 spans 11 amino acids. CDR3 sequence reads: CATVRNNEQFF. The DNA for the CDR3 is TGTGCCACCGTACGAAACAATGAGCAGTTCTTC.

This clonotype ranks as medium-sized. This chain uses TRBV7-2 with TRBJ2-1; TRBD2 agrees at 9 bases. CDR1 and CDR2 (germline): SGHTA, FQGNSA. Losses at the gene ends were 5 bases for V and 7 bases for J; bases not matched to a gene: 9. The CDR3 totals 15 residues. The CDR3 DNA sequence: TGTGCCAGCAGCCGAGGTGCTAGCGGGGAAAATGAGCAGTTCTTC. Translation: CASSRGASGENEQFF. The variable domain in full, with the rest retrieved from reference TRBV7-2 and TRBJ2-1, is GAGVSQSPSNKVTEKGKDVELRCDPISGHTALYWYRQSLGQGLEFLIYFQGNSAPDKSGLPSDRFSAERTGGSVSTLTIQRTQQEDSAVYLCASSRGASGENEQFFGPGTRLTVL.

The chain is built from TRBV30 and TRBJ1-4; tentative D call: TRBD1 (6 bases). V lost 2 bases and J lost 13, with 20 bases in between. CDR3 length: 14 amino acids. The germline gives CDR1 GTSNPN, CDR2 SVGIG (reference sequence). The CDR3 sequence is CAWSPSGIRGGLFF. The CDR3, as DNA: TGTGCCTGGAGTCCCTCGGGGATAAGAGGGGGACTGTTTTTT. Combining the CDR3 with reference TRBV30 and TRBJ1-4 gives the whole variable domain SQTIHQWPATLVQPVGSPLSLECTVEGTSNPNLYWYRQAAGRGLQLLFYSVGIGQISSEVPQNLSASRPQDRQFILSSKKLLLSDSGFYLCAWSPSGIRGGLFFGSGTQLSVL.

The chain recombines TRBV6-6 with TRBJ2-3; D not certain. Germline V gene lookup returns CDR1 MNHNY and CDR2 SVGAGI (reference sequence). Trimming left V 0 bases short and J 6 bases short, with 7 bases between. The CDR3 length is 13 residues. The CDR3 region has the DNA TGTGCCAGCAGTTACTCGAGAGAGGATACGCAGTATTTT. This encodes CASSYSREDTQYF.

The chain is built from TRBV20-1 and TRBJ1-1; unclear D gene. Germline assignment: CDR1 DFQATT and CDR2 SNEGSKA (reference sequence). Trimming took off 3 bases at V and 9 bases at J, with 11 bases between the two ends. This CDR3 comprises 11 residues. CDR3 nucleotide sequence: TGCAGTGCTAGGTCCGGCGGCCAAGCTTTCTTT. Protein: CSARSGGQAFF.

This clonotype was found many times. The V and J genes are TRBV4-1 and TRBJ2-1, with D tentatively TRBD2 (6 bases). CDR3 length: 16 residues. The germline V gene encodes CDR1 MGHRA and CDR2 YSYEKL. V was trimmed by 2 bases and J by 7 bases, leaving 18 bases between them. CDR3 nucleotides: TGCGCCAGCAGCCAAATCCGGCAGGCACGGGGGAATGAGCAGTTCTTC. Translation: CASSQIRQARGNEQFF.